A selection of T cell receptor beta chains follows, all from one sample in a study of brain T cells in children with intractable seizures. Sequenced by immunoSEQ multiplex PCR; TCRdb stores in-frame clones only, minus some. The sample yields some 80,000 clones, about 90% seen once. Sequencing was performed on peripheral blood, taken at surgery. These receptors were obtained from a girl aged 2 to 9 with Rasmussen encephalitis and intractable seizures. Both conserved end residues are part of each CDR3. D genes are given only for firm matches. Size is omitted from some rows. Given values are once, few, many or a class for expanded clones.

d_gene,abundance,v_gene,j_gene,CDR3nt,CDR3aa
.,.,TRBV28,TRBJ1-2,TGTGCCAGCAGTTCCCGACAGAATAACTATGGCTACACCTTC,CASSSRQNNYGYTF
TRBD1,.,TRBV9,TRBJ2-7,TGTGCCAGCAGTGCCTCCGGGACAGGAACCTACGAGCAGTACTTC,CASSASGTGTYEQYF
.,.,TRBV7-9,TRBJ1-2,TGTGCCAGCAGCTTAGTTGGTGTAGGGAAGGCGAGAGGCTACACCTTC,CASSLVGVGKARGYTF
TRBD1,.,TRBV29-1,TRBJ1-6,TGCAGCGTTGATAGTGGGCAGGGGGGTTCACCCCTCCACTTT,CSVDSGQGGSPLHF
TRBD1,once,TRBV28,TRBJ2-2,TGTGCCAGCAGCCCGTATTGGGACCGGGACAGGCAAGCGAACACCGGGGAGCTGTTTTTT,CASSPYWDRDRQANTGELFF
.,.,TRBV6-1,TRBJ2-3,TGTGCCAGCAGTGACCTTTTGGATACGCAGTATTTT,CASSDLLDTQYF
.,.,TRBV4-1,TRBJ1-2,TGCGCCAGCAGCCAAGGCCCACAGGGTAACTATGGCTACACCTTC,CASSQGPQGNYGYTF
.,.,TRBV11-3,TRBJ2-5,TGTGCCAGCAGCCCGGACGTACAAGAGACCCAGTACTTC,CASSPDVQETQYF
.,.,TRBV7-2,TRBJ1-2,TGTGCCAGCAGCCCAGTCGTAGGGCAGGACTATGGCTACACCTTC,CASSPVVGQDYGYTF
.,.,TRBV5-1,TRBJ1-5,TGCGCCAGCAGCTCGACCGGGGACGGCAATCAGCCCCAGCATTTT,CASSSTGDGNQPQHF
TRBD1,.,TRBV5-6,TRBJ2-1,TGTGCCAGCAGCACCGGGACAGGGATGGGTGAGCAGTTCTTC,CASSTGTGMGEQFF
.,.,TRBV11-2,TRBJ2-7,TGTGCCAGCAGCTTAGATCACGAGCAGTACTTC,CASSLDHEQYF
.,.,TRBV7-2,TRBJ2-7,TGTGCCAGCAGCTTAGGGGCCAGATCCTACGAGCAGTACTTC,CASSLGARSYEQYF
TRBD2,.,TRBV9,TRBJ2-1,TGTGCCAGCAGCGGCCGCGGGGGGGCCAATGAGCAGTTCTTC,CASSGRGGANEQFF
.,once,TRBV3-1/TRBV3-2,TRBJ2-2,TGTGCCAGCAGCCAGGGACACGGGGAGCTGTTTTTT,CASSQGHGELFF
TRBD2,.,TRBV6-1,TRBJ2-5,TGTGCCAGCAGTGATCCCACCTTAGCGGGCCAAGAGACCCAGTACTTC,CASSDPTLAGQETQYF
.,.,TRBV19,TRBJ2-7,TGTGCCAGTGCGGCAGGGAGGACCTACGAGCAGTACTTC,CASAAGRTYEQYF
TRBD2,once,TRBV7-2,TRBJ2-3,TGTGCCAGCAGCTCGAAGAGGGGCGGGAGGTGGACAGATACGCAGTATTTT,CASSSKRGGRWTDTQYF
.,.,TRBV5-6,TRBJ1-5,TGTGCCAGCAGCTTGGCAGGGGGCAATCAGCCCCAGCATTTT,CASSLAGGNQPQHF
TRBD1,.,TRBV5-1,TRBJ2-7,TGCGCCAGCAGCTTAGGACAGGGGGCCGCCTACGAGCAGTACTTC,CASSLGQGAAYEQYF
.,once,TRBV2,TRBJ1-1,TGTGCCACCCAGGGAATGAACACTGAAGCTTTCTTT,CATQGMNTEAFF
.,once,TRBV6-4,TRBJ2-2,TGTGCCAGCAGCAGGCGAGGGACGGAACTCACCGGGGAGCTGTTTTTT,CASSRRGTELTGELFF
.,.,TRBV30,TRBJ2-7,TGTGCCTGGAGTAAAGGTATAGCCTACGAGCAGTACTTC,CAWSKGIAYEQYF
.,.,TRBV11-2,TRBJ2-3,TGTGCCAGCAGCCAACGGGCCCCGCCTCCTAGCACAGATACGCAGTATTTT,CASSQRAPPPSTDTQYF